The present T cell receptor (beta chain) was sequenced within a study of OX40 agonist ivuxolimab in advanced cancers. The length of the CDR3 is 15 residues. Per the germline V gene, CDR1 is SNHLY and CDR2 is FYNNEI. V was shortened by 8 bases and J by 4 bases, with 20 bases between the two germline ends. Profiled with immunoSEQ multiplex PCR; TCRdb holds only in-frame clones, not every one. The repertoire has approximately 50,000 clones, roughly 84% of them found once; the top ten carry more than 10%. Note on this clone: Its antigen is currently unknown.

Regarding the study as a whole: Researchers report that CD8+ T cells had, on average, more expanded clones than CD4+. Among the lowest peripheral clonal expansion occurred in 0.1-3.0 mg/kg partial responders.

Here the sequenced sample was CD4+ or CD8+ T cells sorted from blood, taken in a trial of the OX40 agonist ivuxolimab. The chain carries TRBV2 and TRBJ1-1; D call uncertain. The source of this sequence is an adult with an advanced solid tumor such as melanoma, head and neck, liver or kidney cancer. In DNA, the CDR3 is TGTGCCAGCGGGAGGGAGGCCCCGGGAAGCACTGAAGCTTTCTTT. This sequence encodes CASGREAPGSTEAFF. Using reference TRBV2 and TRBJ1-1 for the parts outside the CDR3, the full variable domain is EPEVTQTPSHQVTQMGQEVILRCVPISNHLYFYWYRQILGQKVEFLVSFYNNEISEKSEIFDDQFSVERPDGSNFTLKIRSTKLEDSAMYFCASGREAPGSTEAFFGQGTRLTVV.